This TCR beta chain was identified in a study of blood T cell repertoires in COVID-19. About the research overall: From T cells, B-cell-depleted T cells, or PBMCs came the material, which was cDNA or gDNA.

The CDR3 consists of 15 residues. CDR1 KGHSH and CDR2 LQKENI come from the germline V gene. The junction had 1 base not matched to a gene; V was cut back by 2 bases and J by 0 bases. In the authors' workflow: The authors estimated nucleated cell counts from reference gene primer amplification. The method was immunoSEQ multiplex PCR; TCRdb's version includes in-frame clones alone and lacks a portion of them. V and J calls and clone size follow that table, whereas D and trimming were derived from the DNA. The top ten hold over 6% of the sample, which has about 84,000 clones, 70% to 85% seen once. The receptor's source is a man between 65 and 85 years old with acute or convalescent COVID-19. What was sequenced was peripheral blood. This chain connects TRBV18 to TRBJ2-1, with 7 positions matching TRBD1. CDR3 coding DNA: TGTGCCAGCTCACCAAAGGGGGCCTCCTACAATGAGCAGTTCTTC. Protein sequence: CASSPKGASYNEQFF.